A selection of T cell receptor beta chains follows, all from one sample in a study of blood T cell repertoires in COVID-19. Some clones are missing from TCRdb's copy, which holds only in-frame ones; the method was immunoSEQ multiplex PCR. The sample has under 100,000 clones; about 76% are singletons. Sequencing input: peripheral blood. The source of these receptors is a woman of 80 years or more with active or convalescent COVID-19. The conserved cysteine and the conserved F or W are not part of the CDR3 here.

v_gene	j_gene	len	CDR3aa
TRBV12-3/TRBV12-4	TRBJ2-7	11	ASSLRTGHEQY
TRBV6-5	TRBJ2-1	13	ASSTGRGPRDEQF
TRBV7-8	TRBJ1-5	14	ASSEKRTGRDQPQH
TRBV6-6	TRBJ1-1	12	ASSYRTGGFGAF
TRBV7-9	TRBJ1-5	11	ASSPSGNQPQH
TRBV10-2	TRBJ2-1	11	ASRLTSRNEQF
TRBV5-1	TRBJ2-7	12	ASSLGRGSHEQY
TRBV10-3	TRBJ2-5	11	AISGTGEETQY
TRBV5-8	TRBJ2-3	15	ASSFPKRGGNTDTQY
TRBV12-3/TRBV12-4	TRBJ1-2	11	ASTLGGPYGYT
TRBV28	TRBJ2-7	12	ASLGGPSSYEQY
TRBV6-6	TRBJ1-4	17	ASSFTGRTGGAKDEKLF
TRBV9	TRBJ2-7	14	ASSVGGISSSYEQY
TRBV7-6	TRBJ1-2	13	ASSPGETGLVGYT
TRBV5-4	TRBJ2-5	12	ASSLQGAMETQY
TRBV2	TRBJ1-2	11	ASSEEDRGGYT
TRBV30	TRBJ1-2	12	AWSVGVSGYGYT
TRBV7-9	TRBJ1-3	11	ASSLETGNTIY
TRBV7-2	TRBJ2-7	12	ASSYDYFSYEQY
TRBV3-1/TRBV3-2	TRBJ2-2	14	ATRRASGGQTGELF
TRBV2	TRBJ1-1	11	ASKGLGEAEAF
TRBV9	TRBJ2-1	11	ASSVEPYNEQF
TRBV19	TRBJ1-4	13	ASSLTGGKDEKLF
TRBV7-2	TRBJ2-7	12	ASSLGSGAYEQY
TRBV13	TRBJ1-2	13	ASSFHQLTNYGYT
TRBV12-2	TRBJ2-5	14	ASPPGRGVSQETQY
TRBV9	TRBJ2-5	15	ASSPGTSGAHQETQY
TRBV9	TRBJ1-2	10	ASSTPKHGYT
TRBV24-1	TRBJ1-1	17	ATSDLGGARSKLNTEAF
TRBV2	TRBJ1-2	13	ASRPRTGGDYGYT
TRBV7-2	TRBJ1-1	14	ASSLTATGGNTEAF
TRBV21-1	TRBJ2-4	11	ASSSREEDIQY